A single TCR beta chain is shown here with its context. Germline V gene lookup returns CDR1 SGHTS and CDR2 YDEGEE. V was cut by 4 bases and J by 2 bases, with 16 bases left in between. This CDR3 is built from 16 residues. This sample stems from a study of T cell responses to AZD1222 COVID-19 vaccine. Only in-frame clones appear in the TCRdb table, and some are missing; sequencing was by immunoSEQ multiplex PCR. The table includes under 140,000 clones, less than 95% detected once. Specimen: peripheral blood, collected 28 days after the second AZD1222 dose. The sequence was obtained from an adult who received the AZD1222 COVID-19 vaccine. The chain carries TRBV5-8 and TRBJ1-5; D is undetermined. The chain's CDR3 is CASSNPRIRGNQPQHF. In DNA, the CDR3 is TGTGCCAGCAGCAACCCAAGGATCCGGGGCAATCAGCCCCAGCATTTT.